The 7 T cell receptor beta chains below were found in one sample sequenced in a study of OX40 agonist ivuxolimab in advanced cancers. Measured with immunoSEQ multiplex PCR; TCRdb has only the in-frame clones, and not every one. The data contain about 95,000 clones, 90% to 95% of them seen just once; the ten biggest clones take up around 2.6%. Sequencing was performed on CD4+ or CD8+ T cells sorted from blood, taken in a trial of the OX40 agonist ivuxolimab. The source is an adult with an advanced solid tumor such as melanoma, head and neck, liver or kidney cancer.

This chain joins TRBV18 and TRBJ2-5; D might be TRBD1 (6 bases). This CDR3 comprises 15 residues. V lost 3 bases and J lost 1, with 12 bases in between. CDR1 and CDR2 (germline): KGHSH, LQKENI. The CDR3 nucleotides are TGTGCCAGCTCACCTACCCGGACAGCCCAAGAGACCCAGTACTTC. As protein: CASSPTRTAQETQYF.

The J gene is TRBJ2-2, the V gene TRBV7-3; 7 bases are shared with TRBD2. Germline CDR1 is SGHTA and CDR2 is FQGTGA. CDR3 length: 15 residues. Trimming took 8 bases from V and 6 from J; bases not matched to a gene: 12. Here the CDR3 reads CASGNRGSGSGELFF. The DNA for the CDR3 is TGTGCCAGCGGGAATCGCGGGAGTGGGTCCGGGGAGCTGTTTTTT.

J is TRBJ1-3 and V is TRBV5-4; the D gene is possibly TRBD1 (5 bases). The CDR3 contains 15 residues. Per the germline V gene, CDR1 is SGHNT and CDR2 is YYREEE (reference sequence). V was trimmed by 4 bases and J by 3 bases, leaving 14 bases between them. The CDR3 sequence: CASSSGTAGGNTIYF. Written as DNA, the CDR3 is TGTGCCAGCAGCAGTGGGACCGCCGGTGGAAACACCATATATTTT.

The V gene is TRBV9, the J gene TRBJ2-5, with a weak D call TRBD2 (6 bases). The germline V and J ends were trimmed by 1 base and 5 bases, with 15 bases remaining between them. The CDR3 is 15 residues long. The germline gives CDR1 SGDLS, CDR2 YYNGEE. In nucleotides, the CDR3 is TGTGCCAGCAGCGTAAATCCCGCCGGAGGGGAGACCCAGTACTTC. It is translated as CASSVNPAGGETQYF. Supplemented by reference TRBV9 and TRBJ2-5, the full variable domain reads DSGVTQTPKHLITATGQRVTLRCSPRSGDLSVYWYQQSLDQGLQFLIQYYNGEERAKGNILERFSAQQFPDLHSELNLSSLELGDSALYFCASSVNPAGGETQYFGPGTRLLVL.

The chain has TRBV5-1 and TRBJ2-7, with D unresolved. V was clipped by 1 base and J by 2 bases, with 13 bases between them. Germline CDR1 SGHRS, CDR2 YFSETQ. This CDR3 contains 15 residues. This chain's CDR3 is CASSLIGGTPYEQYF. In DNA form, the CDR3 reads TGCGCCAGCAGCTTGATTGGTGGCACTCCCTACGAGCAGTACTTC.

The chain has TRBV20-1 and TRBJ1-2, with D unclear. Germline CDR1 DFQATT, CDR2 SNEGSKA (reference sequence). The CDR3 loop spans 10 amino acids. The V end lost 3 bases, the J end lost 6 bases, and 5 bases lay between the germline ends. CDR3 residues: CSARTDGYTF. The CDR3 bases are TGCAGTGCTAGGACGGATGGCTACACCTTC.

This chain connects TRBV19 to TRBJ1-5; D gene ambiguous. The CDR3 is 16 amino acids. Germline CDR1 LNHDA, CDR2 SQIVND (reference sequence). The V gene lost 7 bases and the J gene lost 0 bases, with 16 bases spanning the gap. The CDR3 here is CASTNVGGRSNQPQHF. In DNA form, the CDR3 reads TGTGCCAGTACCAATGTAGGCGGACGTAGCAATCAGCCCCAGCATTTT.